This T cell receptor beta chain is from a study of cytomegalovirus exposure and HLA in healthy donors listed by TCRdb under 2017. With regard to the full study: An earlier analysis of more than 550 of the donors reported 276 Gb of sequence data and around 120 million unique TCR beta sequences obtained from approximately 180 million T cells. Roughly 300 gigabases of sequencing data and approximately 93 million unique TCR sequences were included in an early release covering several hundred HLA-typed donors. A later analysis re-analyzed previously published TCR beta repertoires from roughly 630 donors and added high-resolution HLA genotyping to study TCR occurrence patterns. The study aimed to test whether signatures of past pathogen exposure could be identified by cataloging public T cell receptors. Every repertoire in the discovery cohort had been generated on one and the same sequencing platform. Roughly five DR-DQ haplotypes were treated as single units for association and clustering because of strong linkage in the cohort. Besides the first cohort of 500 to 700 subjects, a separate validation cohort made up of 120 different subjects was used. Of the roughly 400 genotyped donors, roughly 80% were placed in the genetic ancestry cluster associated with self-reported Caucasian donors. Typing coverage varied by locus: about 620-640 donors for A, B, C, DRB1 and DQB1; roughly 500 for DQA1; around 610 for DPA1; around 450 for DPB1. Rather than drawing on any new phenotypic data, the later analysis identified candidate immune exposures from TCR beta sequences and the way those sequences occurred across donors. A later genetic analysis took genome-wide SNP genotypes for about 65% of the 666 donors and used that subset as a discovery cohort. Donor age, sex, ethnicity and CMV serostatus were collected together with the repertoire data. In an earlier analysis of 500 to 650 of the donors, high-throughput TCR beta sequencing was used to judge whether each TCR beta V gene segment behaved as functional or pseudogenic. The study profiled the T cell repertoires of 500 to 800 subjects by immunosequencing and related them to cytomegalovirus serostatus. Among roughly 400 genotyped donors of the cohort, an average of around 240,000 unique TCR beta nucleotide sequences were sequenced per donor, 15% to 20% of them non-productive. Both class I and class II loci were covered by HLA typing, at four-digit resolution. High-throughput TCR immunosequencing, statistical association of individual TCRs with disease status, and machine learning were combined to predict cytomegalovirus infection status.

About this clone itself: Its antigen is unknown. No per-base quality is available; no much larger clone lies one base away.

In total, 600 or so healthy bone marrow donors made up the cohort. At the time of sampling, every cohort member was nominally healthy, though immune exposures that went unrecorded were likely present. The donor tested CMV seronegative, placing the donor among the approximately 400 seronegative members of the cohort. A peripheral blood sample was collected from each donor, and TCR beta sequencing was performed on peripheral blood mononuclear cells. The Qiagen DNeasy Blood Extraction Kit was used to extract genomic DNA from the blood cell samples. The protocol used for the library was the immunoSEQ multiplex PCR assay. For the multiplex PCR, a mixture combining 60 forward primers for TCR Vbeta segments and 13 reverse primers for TCR Jbeta segments was used. The CDR3 region of rearranged TCR beta genes was amplified from genomic DNA with a multiplex PCR assay. On the Illumina HiSeq System, the amplified TCR beta libraries were sequenced as 87-base-pair reads. As for how the authors treated the data: In a later analysis, 80 million or so unique TCR beta chains were counted across the 500 to 850 repertoires, and approximately 11 million of these chains were shared by at least two donors. To remove PCR and sequencing errors, raw reads were error-corrected and collapsed into unique sequences using a nearest-neighbor algorithm that merged closely related sequences. To assign V, D and J gene segments, CDR3 sequences were aligned to IMGT reference sequences. For a sequence to be retained, at least a six-nucleotide match to both a V gene segment and a J gene segment was required. A rearrangement counted as productive if the CDR3 had no stop codons and remained in frame with V and J, and every other rearrangement counted as non-productive. Following IMGT convention, CDR3 was defined as the stretch from the second conserved V-encoded cysteine to the conserved J-encoded phenylalanine. In an earlier analysis of approximately 590 of the donors, sequences lacking an unambiguous match to a single V gene segment were excluded. An earlier analysis of over 450 of the donors classified V segments as functional when productive rearrangements were above 56.7% and as segregating when the standard deviation between donors was above 5%. To diagnose cytomegalovirus status from the catalog of TCR beta chain sequences, a statistical classification framework was built. V and J gene assignment, in a later analysis, came from comparing TCR nucleotide sequences with IMGT/GENE-DB human TR gene sequences. A later analysis assigned CDR3 sequences and most-parsimonious VDJ recombination scenarios with the TCRdist pipeline. In a later analysis, each TCR beta chain was defined by its CDR3 amino acid sequence together with its V-gene family, and reads lacking a unique V-gene family were excluded. To address suspected cross-contamination and a sequencing artifact, a later analysis removed 592 highly shared, low-generation-probability nucleotide sequences. For each public chain, a later analysis derived a clonal expansion index from normalized ranks of inferred template counts within each repertoire. In a later analysis, generation probabilities were computed with a VDJ recombination model fitted to out-of-frame rearrangements, and the resulting probabilities were checked against IGoR. A later analysis scored TCR-TCR, TCR-HLA and TCR-CMV co-occurrence with hypergeometric tests, applying a repertoire-size bias correction to TCR pairs. False discovery rates were estimated in a later analysis by permuting HLA or CMV assignments 20 times. In a later analysis, co-occurring TCRs were grouped using DBSCAN, with TCRdist sequence similarity added in when clustering inside HLA-allele-positive subsets. Repertoires with fewer than 30,000 or more than 120,000 public chains were left out of co-occurrence clustering, as were about 5 repertoires with anomalous nucleotide sharing. In its TCRdb copy, this immuneACCESS table keeps in-frame sequences only and misses some clones. Where compared with another copy, unresolved V genes explain less than half of these, and the others have no known cause. V, J and clone size reflect that table, while D and trimming were determined from the DNA. The sample profile shows 120,000 to 150,000 clones; 79% of them were found once. In total, the top ten clones hold about 3.1% of the sample.

The paper's findings and limits, for the study overall: In a later analysis, the rate of TCR association differed among HLA loci, with DRB1 alleles having the most associated TCRs and HLA-C alleles having the fewest. A further reported finding was that TCR beta sequences accurately predicted the HLA-A and HLA-B alleles for most subjects in the first cohort. A cluster of highly shared sequence variants was judged likely to represent a technical artifact of the sequencing pipeline. The classifier was reported to diagnose cytomegalovirus status with high specificity and sensitivity in both the original and validation cohorts. V-gene and J-gene trimming of TCR beta chains was associated with a missense DCLRE1C variant in a later genetic analysis, and the association was replicated in an independent cohort. Because the 87-base-pair reads could not distinguish some IMGT-functional V segments, including TRBV6-2 and TRBV6-3, those segments were excluded. Broadly in line with IMGT annotations, most TCR beta V segments showed up in productive rearrangements about 90% or about 30% of the time in an earlier analysis of 450 to 750 of the donors. Correlated functional status among segregating V segments might be attributable to linkage disequilibrium, but an unknown experimental factor could not be ruled out. Three of the identified cytomegalovirus-associated TCR beta chains were confirmed in vitro to be specific for cytomegalovirus antigens. A later analysis found that HLA-associated TCR beta chains were more clonally expanded and had lower generation probabilities than equally common non-associated chains. While some public TCRs were present in many individuals, most TCR sequences turned up only very rarely across donors. The presence/absence analyses assumed that sequencing depth was roughly uniform across donors, and that assumption may not be true. HLA typing was unavailable for some donors at each locus, so association tests used only the typed subset. A later analysis associated 16,951 TCR beta sequences with specific HLA alleles at a false discovery rate of 0.05. The cohort was sequenced for TCR beta chains only, and without alpha or paired-chain data the features that could be detected were limited. According to a later genetic analysis, donors in an Asian-associated ancestry cluster had fewer N-insertions in productive TCRs than the approximately 650-donor mean. Because counts were too low, about 18 rarely observed V segments, including chromosome 9 orphons, were excluded from the earlier analysis of 587 of the donors. According to the authors, the approach could potentially be generalized to other disease states and immunological phenotypes. In the study, about 150 TCR beta chains were listed as associated with cytomegalovirus. CMV serostatus was the only immune exposure information available for the cohort. According to a later analysis, most CMV-associated TCR beta chains appeared to be HLA-restricted, and the HLA associations seemed to be driven largely by CMV exposure. Assigning TCR associations to individual alleles was difficult when HLA alleles, especially DR and DQ, strongly co-occurred. A later analysis reported that several top co-occurrence clusters appeared linked to parvovirus B19, influenza, CMV and Epstein-Barr virus.

The germline V gene sets CDR1 to SGHAT and CDR2 to FQNNGV. The CDR3 numbers 14 residues from cysteine through phenylalanine. The DNA shown is the 42-base CDR3, in frame from base 1. Trimming costs V 1 base and J 2 bases, and their ends lie 9 bases apart. The clonotype was recovered from a female donor in good health and CMV-seronegative. The sequence links TRBV11-2 to TRBJ2-7; the D gene is perhaps TRBD2, on 6 matching bases. Material: PBMCs. CDR3 region: CASSLGAGTYEQYF. The sequenced DNA is TGTGCCAGCAGCTTAGGGGCGGGGACCTACGAGCAGTACTTC.